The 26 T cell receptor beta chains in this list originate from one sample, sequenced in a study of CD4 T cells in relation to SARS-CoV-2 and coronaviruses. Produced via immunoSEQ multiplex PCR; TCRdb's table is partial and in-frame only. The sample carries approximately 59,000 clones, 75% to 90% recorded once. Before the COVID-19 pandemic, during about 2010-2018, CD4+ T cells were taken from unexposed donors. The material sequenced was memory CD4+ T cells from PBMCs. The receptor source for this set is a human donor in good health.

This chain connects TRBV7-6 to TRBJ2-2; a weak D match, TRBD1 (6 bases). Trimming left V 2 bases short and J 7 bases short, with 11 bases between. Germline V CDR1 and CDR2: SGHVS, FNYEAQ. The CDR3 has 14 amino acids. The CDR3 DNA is TGTGCCAGCAGCTTAAACAGGGTCGACGGGGAGCTGTTTTTT. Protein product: CASSLNRVDGELFF.

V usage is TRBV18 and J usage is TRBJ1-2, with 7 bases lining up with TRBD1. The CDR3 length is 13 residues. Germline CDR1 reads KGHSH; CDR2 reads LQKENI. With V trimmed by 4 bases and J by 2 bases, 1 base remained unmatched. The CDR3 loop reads CASSLQGNYGYTF. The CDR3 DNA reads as TGTGCCAGCTCACTACAGGGGAACTATGGCTACACCTTC.

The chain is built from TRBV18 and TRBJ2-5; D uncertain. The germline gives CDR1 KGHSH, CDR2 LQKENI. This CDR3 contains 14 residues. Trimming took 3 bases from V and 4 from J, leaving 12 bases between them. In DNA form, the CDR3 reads TGTGCCAGCTCACCCTCTGGAAGGTCAGAGACCCAGTACTTC. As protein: CASSPSGRSETQYF.

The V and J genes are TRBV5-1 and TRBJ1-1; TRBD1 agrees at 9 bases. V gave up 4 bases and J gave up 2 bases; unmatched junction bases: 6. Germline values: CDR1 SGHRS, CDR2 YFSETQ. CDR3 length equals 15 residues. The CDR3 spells CASSIGQGRNTEAFF. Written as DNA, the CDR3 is TGCGCCAGCAGCATCGGACAGGGGAGAAACACTGAAGCTTTCTTT.

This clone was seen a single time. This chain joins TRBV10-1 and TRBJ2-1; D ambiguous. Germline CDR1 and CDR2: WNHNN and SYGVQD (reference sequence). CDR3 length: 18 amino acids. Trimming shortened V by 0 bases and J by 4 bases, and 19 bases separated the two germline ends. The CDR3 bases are TGCGCCAGCAGTGAGTCGATTTCGGGCCGCCGCGATTACAATGAGCAGTTCTTC. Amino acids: CASSESISGRRDYNEQFF.

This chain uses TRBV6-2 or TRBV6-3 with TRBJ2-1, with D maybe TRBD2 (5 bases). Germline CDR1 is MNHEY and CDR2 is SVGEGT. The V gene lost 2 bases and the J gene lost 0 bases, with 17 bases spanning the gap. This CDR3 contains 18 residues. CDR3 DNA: TGTGCCAGCAGTTACCCTTATCCGGAGAGGGCCTCCTACAATGAGCAGTTCTTC. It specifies CASSYPYPERASYNEQFF.

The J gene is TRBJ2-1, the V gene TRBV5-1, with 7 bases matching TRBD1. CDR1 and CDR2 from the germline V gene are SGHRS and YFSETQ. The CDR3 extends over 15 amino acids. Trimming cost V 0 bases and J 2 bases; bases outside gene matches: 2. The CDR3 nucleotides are TGCGCCAGCAGCTTGGCCGGGACAGCCTACAATGAGCAGTTCTTC. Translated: CASSLAGTAYNEQFF.

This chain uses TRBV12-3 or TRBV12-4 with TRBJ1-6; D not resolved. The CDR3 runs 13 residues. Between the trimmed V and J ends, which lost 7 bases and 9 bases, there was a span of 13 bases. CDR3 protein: CASTNTLGSPLHF. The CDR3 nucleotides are TGTGCCAGCACCAATACATTAGGTTCACCCCTCCACTTT.

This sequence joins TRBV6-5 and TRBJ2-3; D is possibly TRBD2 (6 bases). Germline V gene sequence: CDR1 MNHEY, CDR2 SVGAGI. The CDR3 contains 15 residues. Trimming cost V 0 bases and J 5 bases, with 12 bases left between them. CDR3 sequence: CASSYSVDYGDTQYF. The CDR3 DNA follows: TGTGCCAGCAGTTACTCAGTGGACTACGGAGATACGCAGTATTTT.

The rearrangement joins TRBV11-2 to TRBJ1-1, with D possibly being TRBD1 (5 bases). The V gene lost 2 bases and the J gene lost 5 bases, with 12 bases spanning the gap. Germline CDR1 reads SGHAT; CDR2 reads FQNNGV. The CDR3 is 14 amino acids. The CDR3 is CASSLSGRGTEAFF. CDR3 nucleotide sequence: TGTGCCAGCAGCTTATCCGGGAGGGGAACTGAAGCTTTCTTT. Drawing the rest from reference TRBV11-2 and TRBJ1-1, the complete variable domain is EAGVAQSPRYKIIEKRQSVAFWCNPISGHATLYWYQQILGQGPKLLIQFQNNGVVDDSQLPKDRFSAERLKGVDSTLKIQPAKLEDSAVYLCASSLSGRGTEAFFGQGTRLTVV.

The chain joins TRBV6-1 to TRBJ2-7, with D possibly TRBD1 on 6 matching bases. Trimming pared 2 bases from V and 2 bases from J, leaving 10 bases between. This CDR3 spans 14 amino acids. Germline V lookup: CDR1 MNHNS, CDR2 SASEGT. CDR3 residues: CASSEPPGAYEQYF. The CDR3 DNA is TGTGCCAGCAGTGAACCCCCAGGGGCCTACGAGCAGTACTTC.

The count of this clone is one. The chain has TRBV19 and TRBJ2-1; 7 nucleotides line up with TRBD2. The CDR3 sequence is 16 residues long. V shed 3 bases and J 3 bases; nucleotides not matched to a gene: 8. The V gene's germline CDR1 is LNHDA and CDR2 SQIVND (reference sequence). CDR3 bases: TGTGCCAGTAGTATTCGGCTAGCGGCGAGCTACAATGAGCAGTTCTTC. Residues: CASSIRLAASYNEQFF.

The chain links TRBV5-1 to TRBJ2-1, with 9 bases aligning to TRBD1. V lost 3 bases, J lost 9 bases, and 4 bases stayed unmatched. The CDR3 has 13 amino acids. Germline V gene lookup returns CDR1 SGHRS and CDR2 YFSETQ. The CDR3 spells CASSYRQGGEQFF. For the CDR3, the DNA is TGCGCCAGCAGCTACCGACAGGGGGGTGAGCAGTTCTTC. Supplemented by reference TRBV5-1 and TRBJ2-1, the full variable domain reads KAGVTQTPRYLIKTRGQQVTLSCSPISGHRSVSWYQQTPGQGLQFLFEYFSETQRNKGNFPGRFSGRQFSNSRSEMNVSTLELGDSALYLCASSYRQGGEQFFGPGTRLTVL.

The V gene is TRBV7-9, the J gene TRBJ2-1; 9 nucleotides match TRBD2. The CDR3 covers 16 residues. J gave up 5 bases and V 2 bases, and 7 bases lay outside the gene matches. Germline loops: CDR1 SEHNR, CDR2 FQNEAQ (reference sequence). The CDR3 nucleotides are TGTGCCAGCAGCTTATGGTCTAGCGGGGAGAACAATGAGCAGTTCTTC. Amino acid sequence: CASSLWSSGENNEQFF.

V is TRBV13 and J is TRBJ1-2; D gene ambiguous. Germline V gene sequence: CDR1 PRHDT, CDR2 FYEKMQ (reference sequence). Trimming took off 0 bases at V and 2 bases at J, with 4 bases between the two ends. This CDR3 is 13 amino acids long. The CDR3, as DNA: TGTGCCAGCAGCTTAGGTCAGAACTATGGCTACACCTTC. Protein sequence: CASSLGQNYGYTF.

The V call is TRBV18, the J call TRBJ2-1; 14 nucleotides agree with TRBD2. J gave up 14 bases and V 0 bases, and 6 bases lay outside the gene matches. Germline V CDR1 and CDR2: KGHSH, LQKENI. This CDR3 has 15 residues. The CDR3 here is CASSPPSGLAGDKFF. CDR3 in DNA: TGTGCCAGCTCACCACCCTCGGGACTAGCGGGAGATAAGTTCTTC.

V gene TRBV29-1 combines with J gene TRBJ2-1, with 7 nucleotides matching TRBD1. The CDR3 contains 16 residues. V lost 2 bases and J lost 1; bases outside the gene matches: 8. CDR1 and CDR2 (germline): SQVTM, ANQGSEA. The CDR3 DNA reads TGCAGCGTTGAATCGGGGACAGCCAATTCCTACAATGAGCAGTTCTTC. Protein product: CSVESGTANSYNEQFF.

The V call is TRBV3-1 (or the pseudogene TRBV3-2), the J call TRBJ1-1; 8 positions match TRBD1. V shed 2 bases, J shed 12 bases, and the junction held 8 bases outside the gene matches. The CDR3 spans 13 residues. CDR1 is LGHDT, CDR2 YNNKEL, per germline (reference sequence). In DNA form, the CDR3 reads TGTGCCAGCAGCCAACAAACAGGGGGTATACCTTTCTTT. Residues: CASSQQTGGIPFF.

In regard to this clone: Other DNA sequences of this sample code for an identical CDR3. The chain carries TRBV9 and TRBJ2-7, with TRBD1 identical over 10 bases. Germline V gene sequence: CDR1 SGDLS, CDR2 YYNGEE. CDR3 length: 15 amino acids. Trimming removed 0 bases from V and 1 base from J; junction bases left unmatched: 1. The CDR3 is CASSVGQGASYEQYF. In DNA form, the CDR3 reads TGTGCCAGCAGCGTAGGACAGGGGGCATCCTACGAGCAGTACTTC.

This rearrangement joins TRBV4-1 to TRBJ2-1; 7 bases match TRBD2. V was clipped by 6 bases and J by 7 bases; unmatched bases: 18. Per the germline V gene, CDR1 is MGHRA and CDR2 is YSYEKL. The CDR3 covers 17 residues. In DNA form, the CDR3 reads TGCGCCAGCAGACCAATAGCGGGCAAGGCTATCTCTAATGAGCAGTTCTTC. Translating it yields CASRPIAGKAISNEQFF.

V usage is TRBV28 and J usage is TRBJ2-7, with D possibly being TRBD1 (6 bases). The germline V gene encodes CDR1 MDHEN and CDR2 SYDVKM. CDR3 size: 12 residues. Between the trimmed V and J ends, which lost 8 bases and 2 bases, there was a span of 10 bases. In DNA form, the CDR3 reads TGTGCCAGCGGTGGACAGACCTACGAGCAGTACTTC. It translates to CASGGQTYEQYF.

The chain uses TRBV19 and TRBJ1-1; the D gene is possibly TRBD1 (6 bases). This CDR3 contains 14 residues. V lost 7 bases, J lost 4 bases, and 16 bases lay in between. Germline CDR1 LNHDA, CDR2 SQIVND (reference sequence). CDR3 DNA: TGTGCCAGTACCTCAGGGGTGTGGGCCACTGAAGCTTTCTTT. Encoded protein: CASTSGVWATEAFF. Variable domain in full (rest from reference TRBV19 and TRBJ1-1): DGGITQSPKYLFRKEGQNVTLSCEQNLNHDAMYWYRQDPGQGLRLIYYSQIVNDFQKGDIAEGYSVSREKKESFPLTVTSAQKNPTAFYLCASTSGVWATEAFFGQGTRLTVV.

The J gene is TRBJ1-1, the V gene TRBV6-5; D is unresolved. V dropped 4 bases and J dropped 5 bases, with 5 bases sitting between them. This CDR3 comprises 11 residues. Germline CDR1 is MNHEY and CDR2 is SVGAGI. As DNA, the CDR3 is TGTGCCAGCAGTTCTGTTACTGAAGCTTTCTTT. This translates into CASSSVTEAFF.

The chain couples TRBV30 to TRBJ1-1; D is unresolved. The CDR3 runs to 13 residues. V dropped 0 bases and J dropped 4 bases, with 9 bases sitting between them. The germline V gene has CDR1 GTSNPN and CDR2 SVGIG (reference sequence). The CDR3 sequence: CAWSVGPGTEAFF. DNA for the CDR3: TGTGCCTGGAGTGTCGGCCCCGGCACTGAAGCTTTCTTT.

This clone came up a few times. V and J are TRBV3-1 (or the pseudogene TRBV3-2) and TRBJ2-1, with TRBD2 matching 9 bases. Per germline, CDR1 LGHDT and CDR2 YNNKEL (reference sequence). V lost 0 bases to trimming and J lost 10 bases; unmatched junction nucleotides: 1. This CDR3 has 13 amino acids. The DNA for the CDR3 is TGTGCCAGCAGCCAAGATGGACTAGCGGAGCAGTTCTTC. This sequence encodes CASSQDGLAEQFF.

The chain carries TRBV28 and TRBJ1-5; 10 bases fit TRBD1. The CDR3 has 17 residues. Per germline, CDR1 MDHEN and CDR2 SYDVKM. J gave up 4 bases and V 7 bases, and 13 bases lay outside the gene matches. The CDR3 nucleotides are TGTGCCAGCAATAACAATCCGTGGACAGGGGGAAATCAGCCCCAGCATTTT. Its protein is CASNNNPWTGGNQPQHF.